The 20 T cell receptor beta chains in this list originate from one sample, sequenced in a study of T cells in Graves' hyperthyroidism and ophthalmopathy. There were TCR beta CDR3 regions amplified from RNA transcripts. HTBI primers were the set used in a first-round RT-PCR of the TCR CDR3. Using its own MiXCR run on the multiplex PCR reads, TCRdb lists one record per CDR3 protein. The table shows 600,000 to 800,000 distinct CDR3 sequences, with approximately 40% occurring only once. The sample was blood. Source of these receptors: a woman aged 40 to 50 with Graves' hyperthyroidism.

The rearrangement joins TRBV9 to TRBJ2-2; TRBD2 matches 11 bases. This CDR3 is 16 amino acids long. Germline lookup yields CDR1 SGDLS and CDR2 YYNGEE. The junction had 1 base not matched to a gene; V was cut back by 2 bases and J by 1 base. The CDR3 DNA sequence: TGTGCCAGCAGCGTTAGCGGGGGGGGGAACACCGGGGAGCTGTTTTTT. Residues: CASSVSGGGNTGELFF.

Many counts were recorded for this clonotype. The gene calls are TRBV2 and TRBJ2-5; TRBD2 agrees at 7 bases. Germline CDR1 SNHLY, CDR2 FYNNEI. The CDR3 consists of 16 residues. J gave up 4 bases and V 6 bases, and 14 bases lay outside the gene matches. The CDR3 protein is CASRPRLTAGLETQYF. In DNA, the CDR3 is TGTGCCAGCAGACCACGCCTTACAGCGGGACTAGAGACCCAGTACTTC.

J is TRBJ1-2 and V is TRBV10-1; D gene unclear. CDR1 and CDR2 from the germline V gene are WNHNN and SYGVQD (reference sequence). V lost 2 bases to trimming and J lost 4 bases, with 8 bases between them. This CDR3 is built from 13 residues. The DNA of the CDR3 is TGCGCCAGCAGTGAGAGGACCTCCTATGGCTACACCTTC. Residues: CASSERTSYGYTF.

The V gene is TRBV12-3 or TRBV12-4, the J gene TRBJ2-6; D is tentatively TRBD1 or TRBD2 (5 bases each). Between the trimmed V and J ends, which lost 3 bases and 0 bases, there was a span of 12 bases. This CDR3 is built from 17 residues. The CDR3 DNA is TGTGCCAGCAGTTTGGGGACGGCTCACTCTGGGGCCAACGTCCTGACTTTC. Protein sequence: CASSLGTAHSGANVLTF.

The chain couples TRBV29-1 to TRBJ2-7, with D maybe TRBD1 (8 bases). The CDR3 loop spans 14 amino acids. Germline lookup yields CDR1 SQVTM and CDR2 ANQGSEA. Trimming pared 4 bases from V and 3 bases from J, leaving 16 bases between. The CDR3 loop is CSVARGTGRYEQYF. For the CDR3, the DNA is TGCAGCGTTGCGCGGGGGACAGGCCGCTACGAGCAGTACTTC.

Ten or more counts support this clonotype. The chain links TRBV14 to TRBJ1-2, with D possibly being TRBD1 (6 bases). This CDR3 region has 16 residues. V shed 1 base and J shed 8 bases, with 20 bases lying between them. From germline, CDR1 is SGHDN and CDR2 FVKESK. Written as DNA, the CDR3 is TGTGCCAGCAGCCAAGCGTGGCAGGGGATCCACAGGGGCTACACCTTC. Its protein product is CASSQAWQGIHRGYTF. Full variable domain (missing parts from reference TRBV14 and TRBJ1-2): EAGVTQFPSHSVIEKGQTVTLRCDPISGHDNLYWYRRVMGKEIKFLLHFVKESKQDESGMPNNRFLAERTGGTYSTLKVQPAELEDSGVYFCASSQAWQGIHRGYTFGSGTRLTVV.

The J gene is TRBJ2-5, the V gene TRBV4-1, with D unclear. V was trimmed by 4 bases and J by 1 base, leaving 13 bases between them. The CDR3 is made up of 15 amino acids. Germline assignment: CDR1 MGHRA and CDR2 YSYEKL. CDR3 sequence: CASSREGWGQETQYF. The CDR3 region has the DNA TGCGCCAGCAGCCGCGAAGGTTGGGGCCAAGAGACCCAGTACTTC.

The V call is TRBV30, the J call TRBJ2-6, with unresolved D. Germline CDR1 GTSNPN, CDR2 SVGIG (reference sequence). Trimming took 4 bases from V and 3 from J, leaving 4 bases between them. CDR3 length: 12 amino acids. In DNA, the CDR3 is TGTGCCTGGACGGGTGGGGCCAACGTCCTGACTTTC. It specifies CAWTGGANVLTF. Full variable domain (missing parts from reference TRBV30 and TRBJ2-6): SQTIHQWPATLVQPVGSPLSLECTVEGTSNPNLYWYRQAAGRGLQLLFYSVGIGQISSEVPQNLSASRPQDRQFILSSKKLLLSDSGFYLCAWTGGANVLTFGAGSRLTVL.

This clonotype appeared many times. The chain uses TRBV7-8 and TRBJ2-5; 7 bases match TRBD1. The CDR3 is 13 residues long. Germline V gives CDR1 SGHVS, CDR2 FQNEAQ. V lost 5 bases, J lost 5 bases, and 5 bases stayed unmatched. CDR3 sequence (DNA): TGTGCCAGCAGCGAGGACAGGTTGGAGACCCAGTACTTC. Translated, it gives CASSEDRLETQYF.

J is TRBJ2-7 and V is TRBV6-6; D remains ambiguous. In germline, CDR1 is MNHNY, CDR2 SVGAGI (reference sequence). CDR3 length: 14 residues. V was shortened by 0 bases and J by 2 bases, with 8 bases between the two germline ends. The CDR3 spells CASSYSDPPYEQYF. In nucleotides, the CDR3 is TGTGCCAGCAGTTACTCGGACCCCCCCTACGAGCAGTACTTC.

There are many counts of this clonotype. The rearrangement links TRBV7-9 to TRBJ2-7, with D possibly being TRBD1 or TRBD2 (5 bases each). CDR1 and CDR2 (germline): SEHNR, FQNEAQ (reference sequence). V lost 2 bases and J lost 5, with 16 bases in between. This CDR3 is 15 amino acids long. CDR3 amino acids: CASSLRGAGFDEQYF. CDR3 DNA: TGTGCCAGCAGCTTAAGAGGGGCCGGGTTCGACGAGCAGTACTTC.

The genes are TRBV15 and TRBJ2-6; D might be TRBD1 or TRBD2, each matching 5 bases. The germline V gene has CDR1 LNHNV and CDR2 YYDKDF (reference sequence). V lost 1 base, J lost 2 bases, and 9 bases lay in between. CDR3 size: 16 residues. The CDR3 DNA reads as TGTGCCACCAGCAGAGTAAAGGGACCTGGGGCCAACGTCCTGACTTTC. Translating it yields CATSRVKGPGANVLTF.

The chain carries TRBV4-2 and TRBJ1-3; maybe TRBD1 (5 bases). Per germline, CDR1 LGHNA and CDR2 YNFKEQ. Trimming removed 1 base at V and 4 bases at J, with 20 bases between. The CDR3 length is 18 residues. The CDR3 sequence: CASSQVRLLRGWGNTIYF. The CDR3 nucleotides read TGTGCCAGCAGCCAAGTTCGTTTACTTAGGGGATGGGGAAACACCATATATTTT.

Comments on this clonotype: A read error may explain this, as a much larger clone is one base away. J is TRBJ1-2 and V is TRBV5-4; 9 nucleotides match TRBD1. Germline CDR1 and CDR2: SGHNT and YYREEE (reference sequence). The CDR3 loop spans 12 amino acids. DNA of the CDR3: TGTGCCAGCACCACACAGGGGGCTGGCTACGCCTTC. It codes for CASTTQGAGYAF.

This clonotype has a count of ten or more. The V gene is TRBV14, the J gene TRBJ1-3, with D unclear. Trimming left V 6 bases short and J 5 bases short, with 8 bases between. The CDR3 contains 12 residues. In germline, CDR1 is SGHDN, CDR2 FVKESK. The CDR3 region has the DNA TGTGCCAGCAGTCAGGACCGAAACACCATATATTTT. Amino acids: CASSQDRNTIYF.

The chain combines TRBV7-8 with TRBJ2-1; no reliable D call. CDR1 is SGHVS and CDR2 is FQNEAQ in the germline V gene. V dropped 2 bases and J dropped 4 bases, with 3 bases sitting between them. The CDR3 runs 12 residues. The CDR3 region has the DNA TGTGCCAGCAGCTTATCGTACAATGAGCAGTTCTTC. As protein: CASSLSYNEQFF. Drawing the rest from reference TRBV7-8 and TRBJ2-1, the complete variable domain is GAGVSQSPRYKVAKRGQDVALRCDPISGHVSLFWYQQALGQGPEFLTYFQNEAQLDKSGLPSDRFFAERPEGSVSTLKIQRTQQEDSAVYLCASSLSYNEQFFGPGTRLTVL.

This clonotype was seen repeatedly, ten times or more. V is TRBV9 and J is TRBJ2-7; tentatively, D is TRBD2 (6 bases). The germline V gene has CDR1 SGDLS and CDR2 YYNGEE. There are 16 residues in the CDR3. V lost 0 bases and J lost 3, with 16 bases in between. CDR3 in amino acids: CASSVVGSGDFYEQYF. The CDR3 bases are TGTGCCAGCAGCGTAGTCGGGTCGGGAGACTTCTACGAGCAGTACTTC.

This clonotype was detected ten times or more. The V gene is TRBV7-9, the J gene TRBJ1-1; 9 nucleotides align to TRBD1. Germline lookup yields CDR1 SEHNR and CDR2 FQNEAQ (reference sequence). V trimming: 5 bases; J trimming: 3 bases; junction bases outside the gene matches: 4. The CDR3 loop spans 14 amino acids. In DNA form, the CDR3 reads TGTGCCAGCAGCGCGGGACAGGGAGACACTGAAGCTTTCTTT. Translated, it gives CASSAGQGDTEAFF.

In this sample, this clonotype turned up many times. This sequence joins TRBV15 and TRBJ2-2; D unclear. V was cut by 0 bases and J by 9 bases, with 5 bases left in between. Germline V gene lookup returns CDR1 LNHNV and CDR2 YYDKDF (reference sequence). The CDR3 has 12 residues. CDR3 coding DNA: TGTGCCACCAGCAGAGACGGCAGGGAGCTGTTTTTT. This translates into CATSRDGRELFF. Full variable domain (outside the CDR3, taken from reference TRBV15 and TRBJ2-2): DAMVIQNPRYQVTQFGKPVTLSCSQTLNHNVMYWYQQKSSQAPKLLFHYYDKDFNNEADTPDNFQSRRPNTSFCFLDIRSPGLGDTAMYLCATSRDGRELFFGEGSRLTVL.

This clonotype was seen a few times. CDR3 protein: CASSLGASTGELFF. The CDR3 nucleotides are TGTGCCAGCAGCTTGGGGGCAAGCACCGGGGAGCTGTTTTTT. This rearrangement joins TRBV7-9 to TRBJ2-2; a possible D gene is TRBD1 (6 bases). Between the trimmed V and J ends, which lost 3 bases and 4 bases, there was a span of 9 bases. Germline V lookup: CDR1 SEHNR, CDR2 FQNEAQ (reference sequence). This CDR3 contains 14 residues. Full variable domain (missing parts from reference TRBV7-9 and TRBJ2-2): DTGVSQNPRHKITKRGQNVTFRCDPISEHNRLYWYRQTLGQGPEFLTYFQNEAQLEKSRLLSDRFSAERPKGSFSTLEIQRTEQGDSAMYLCASSLGASTGELFFGEGSRLTVL.